These T cell receptor beta chains were read from a single sample in a study of human T cells and chemical hapten exposure. TCRdb independently ran MiXCR on the 5' RACE reads; one entry per CDR3 protein. The table shows roughly 81,000 distinct CDR3 sequences, with around 15% occurring only once. These receptors all come from a female donor in good health. CDR3s include the opening cysteine and the closing phenylalanine or tryptophan. D genes are given only for firm matches. Not every row has a clone size; where given, it reads once, few, many or a size class.

v_gene	d_gene	j_gene	abundance	CDR3aa	CDR3nt
TRBV7-8	-	TRBJ2-7	few	CASSPPAGLTYEQYF	TGTGCCAGCAGCCCTCCGGCGGGGCTAACCTACGAGCAGTACTTC
TRBV6-1	-	TRBJ2-1	-	CASSHARNEQFF	TGTGCCAGCAGTCACGCTCGGAATGAGCAGTTCTTC
TRBV20-1	TRBD1	TRBJ1-6	few	CSARAPDRDHSPLHF	TGCAGTGCTAGAGCCCCTGACAGGGACCACTCACCCCTCCACTTT
TRBV9	TRBD2	TRBJ2-2	few	CASSVGTSEYTGELFF	TGTGCCAGCAGCGTAGGGACTAGCGAATACACCGGGGAGCTGTTTTTT
TRBV27	TRBD2	TRBJ2-7	few	CASSGTSGGLTYEQYF	TGTGCCAGCAGCGGGACTAGCGGGGGGCTCACCTACGAGCAGTACTTC
TRBV18	-	TRBJ2-4	-	CASSSSGSKNIQYF	TGTGCCAGCTCCTCGTCCGGGTCCAAAAACATTCAGTACTTC
TRBV3-1	-	TRBJ2-3	-	CASNRQGAGTDTQYF	TGTGCCAGCAACCGGCAGGGAGCGGGTACAGATACGCAGTATTTT
TRBV27	TRBD2	TRBJ2-3	many	CASSLFGTRQDTQYF	TGTGCCAGCAGTTTATTTGGGACTAGACAAGATACGCAGTATTTT
TRBV7-2	-	TRBJ1-1	-	CASSFSSGNTEAFF	TGTGCCAGCAGCTTTTCATCCGGGAACACTGAAGCTTTCTTT
TRBV3-1	-	TRBJ1-1	-	CASSQFSRNTEAFF	TGTGCCAGCAGCCAATTTTCGAGGAACACTGAAGCTTTCTTT
TRBV6-5	TRBD1	TRBJ1-2	-	CASSPDRTNYGYTF	TGTGCCAGCAGCCCGGACAGGACTAACTATGGCTACACCTTC
TRBV20-1	TRBD1	TRBJ1-6	few	CSARTGQGHVSPLHF	TGCAGTGCTAGAACCGGACAGGGGCATGTGTCACCCCTCCACTTT
TRBV20-1	TRBD1	TRBJ1-5	few	CSAHRGHSNQPQHF	TGCAGTGCTCACAGGGGGCATAGCAATCAGCCCCAGCATTTT
TRBV5-1	TRBD1	TRBJ1-6	few	CASGQGNSPLHF	TGCGCCAGCGGACAGGGAAATTCACCCCTCCACTTT
TRBV2	-	TRBJ1-6	few	CASRVQGDSPLHF	TGTGCCAGCAGGGTCCAAGGGGATTCACCCCTCCACTTT
TRBV7-8	-	TRBJ2-3	-	CASSLGSRGSTDTQYF	TGTGCCAGCAGCTTAGGCAGCCGGGGTAGCACAGATACGCAGTATTTT
TRBV18	TRBD1	TRBJ1-6	-	CASSPGQAGNSPLHF	TGTGCCAGCTCACCAGGACAGGCAGGCAATTCACCCCTCCACTTT
TRBV28	-	TRBJ2-3	few	CASSLRLESTDTQYF	TGTGCCAGCAGTTTACGGCTAGAGAGCACAGATACGCAGTATTTT
TRBV5-1	TRBD1	TRBJ2-3	-	CASLQGLTPSTDTQYF	TGCGCCAGCCTACAGGGGCTAACACCTAGCACAGATACGCAGTATTTT
TRBV7-9	-	TRBJ2-2	-	CASSLAGNTGELFF	TGTGCCAGCAGCTTAGCAGGGAACACCGGGGAGCTGTTTTTT
TRBV28	-	TRBJ2-1	-	CASRRPGQREFF	TGTGCCAGCAGGAGACCGGGACAGCGGGAGTTCTTC
TRBV20-1	-	TRBJ1-1	-	CSAVFRASQRRDTEAFF	TGCAGTGCAGTTTTTCGGGCCTCCCAAAGGAGGGACACTGAAGCTTTCTTT
TRBV20-1	-	TRBJ2-1	-	CSAWADSNEQFF	TGCAGTGCCTGGGCCGACTCCAATGAGCAGTTCTTC
TRBV2	TRBD2	TRBJ2-3	many	CASGAGLDTDTQYF	TGTGCCAGCGGAGCGGGACTAGACACAGATACGCAGTATTTT
TRBV5-1	-	TRBJ2-5	few	CASSLEEGVQETQYF	TGCGCCAGCAGCTTGGAAGAGGGGGTCCAAGAGACCCAGTACTTC
TRBV7-9	TRBD1	TRBJ1-2	-	CASSHRQGRDYGYTF	TGTGCCAGCAGCCACCGACAGGGGAGAGACTATGGCTACACCTTC
TRBV2	-	TRBJ2-3	few	CATLAGLLTDTQYF	TGTGCCACCCTGGCGGGACTCCTCACAGATACGCAGTATTTT
TRBV11-2	TRBD1	TRBJ1-1	many	CASSLQGARDTEAFF	TGTGCCAGCAGCTTACAGGGGGCGCGGGACACTGAAGCTTTCTTT
TRBV5-6	TRBD1	TRBJ1-6	many	CASNRQGRRNSPLHF	TGTGCCAGTAACAGACAGGGGAGAAGGAATTCACCCCTCCACTTT
TRBV14	-	TRBJ2-3	few	CASSRLGDTQYF	TGTGCCAGCAGCCGATTAGGGGATACGCAGTATTTT
TRBV12-3/TRBV12-4	-	TRBJ2-1	-	CASSPEGVREQFF	TGTGCCAGCAGTCCGGAGGGTGTAAGGGAGCAGTTCTTC
TRBV30	TRBD2	TRBJ2-7	-	CAWDGGGYEQYF	TGTGCCTGGGACGGGGGGGGCTACGAGCAGTACTTC
TRBV2	-	TRBJ1-5	-	CASQEGRGIPEPQHF	TGTGCCAGTCAGGAGGGCCGAGGCATCCCTGAGCCCCAGCATTTT
TRBV7-2	-	TRBJ1-1	few	CASSFPGQYTEAFF	TGTGCCAGCAGCTTCCCGGGTCAATACACTGAAGCTTTCTTT
TRBV10-1	-	TRBJ2-5	few	CASSEGPGQETQYF	TGCGCCAGCAGTGAGGGTCCAGGGCAAGAGACCCAGTACTTC
TRBV7-9	-	TRBJ1-1	-	CASSLGFMEAFF	TGTGCCAGCAGCCTGGGGTTTATGGAAGCTTTCTTT
TRBV29-1	-	TRBJ1-4	-	CSVESLSLMNEKLFF	TGCAGCGTCGAATCTCTTAGTTTAATGAATGAAAAACTGTTTTTT